One sample yielded the 15 T cell receptor beta chains listed below, sequenced in a study of OX40 agonist ivuxolimab in advanced cancers. Using immunoSEQ multiplex PCR, the repertoire was profiled, and TCRdb retains in-frame clones only, with some absent. The sample lists about 83,000 clones; 80% to 95% were seen once. Sequenced here: CD4+ or CD8+ T cells sorted from blood, sampled in a trial of the OX40 agonist ivuxolimab. Receptors were obtained from an adult with an advanced solid tumor such as melanoma, head and neck, liver or kidney cancer.

The chain recombines TRBV7-3 with TRBJ2-1, with D perhaps given as TRBD1 or TRBD2 (5 bases each). The CDR3 is 16 amino acids. Germline V CDR1 and CDR2: SGHTA, FQGTGA. The germline V and J ends were trimmed by 1 base and 4 bases, with 14 bases remaining between them. The CDR3 region has the DNA TGTGCCAGCAGCTTAAACACGGGGCCCCGTTACAATGAGCAGTTCTTC. This translates into CASSLNTGPRYNEQFF.

The chain is built from TRBV9 and TRBJ1-4; TRBD1 matches at 7 bases. Germline assignment: CDR1 SGDLS and CDR2 YYNGEE. V trimming: 3 bases; J trimming: 3 bases; junction bases outside the gene matches: 5. The CDR3 totals 15 residues. The CDR3 DNA reads TGTGCCAGCAGCGCCACGGGACAGTCTAATGAAAAACTGTTTTTT. It specifies CASSATGQSNEKLFF.

This clone was seen a handful of times. This chain joins TRBV29-1 and TRBJ1-1; 10 nucleotides line up with TRBD1. Germline V gene lookup returns CDR1 SQVTM and CDR2 ANQGSEA. The V segment lost 7 bases and the J segment 7 bases; nucleotides outside the gene matches: 6. There are 12 residues in the CDR3. The CDR3, as DNA: TGCAGCGGGAGGGGACAGGGGAATGAAGCTTTCTTT. It yields the protein CSGRGQGNEAFF.

This chain uses TRBV18 with TRBJ2-5; the D is unclear. The germline CDR1 and CDR2 sequences are KGHSH and LQKENI. V lost 3 bases and J 5 bases, leaving 4 bases between the germline ends. The CDR3 has 11 residues. The CDR3, as DNA: TGTGCCAGCTCACCTAAGGAGACCCAGTACTTC. It specifies CASSPKETQYF.

The V call is TRBV5-1, the J call TRBJ2-7, with 9 nucleotides matching TRBD2. Germline V gene data show CDR1 as SGHRS and CDR2 as YFSETQ. The J segment lost 0 bases and the V segment lost 2 bases, leaving 6 bases of the junction unmatched. The CDR3 extends over 16 amino acids. DNA of the CDR3: TGCGCCAGCAGCTTAACGGCGGGAGGGACCTCCTACGAGCAGTACTTC. Amino acid sequence: CASSLTAGGTSYEQYF.

The CDR3 nucleotides are TGTGCCAGCAGCCGCGCCATCAGGGAGGCCGTCCAGTACTTC. This gives the protein CASSRAIREAVQYF. V and J are TRBV7-6 and TRBJ2-5; D might be TRBD2 (6 bases). The CDR3 covers 14 residues. Trimming took 5 bases from V and 10 from J, leaving 20 bases between them. The germline V gene encodes CDR1 SGHVS and CDR2 FNYEAQ. Supplemented by reference TRBV7-6 and TRBJ2-5, the full variable domain reads GAGVSQSPRYKVTKRGQDVALRCDPISGHVSLYWYRQALGQGPEFLTYFNYEAQQDKSGLPNDRFSAERPEGSISTLTIQRTEQRDSAMYRCASSRAIREAVQYFGPGTRLLVL.

This clone was counted a single time. The chain uses TRBV5-5 and TRBJ1-4; the D gene is possibly TRBD1 (5 bases). CDR3 size: 15 residues. Trimming took 6 bases from V and 0 from J, leaving 12 bases between them. From germline, CDR1 is SGHKS and CDR2 YYEKEE (reference sequence). The CDR3 here is CASTRGLTTNEKLFF. DNA for the CDR3: TGTGCCAGCACCCGGGGCCTTACAACTAATGAAAAACTGTTTTTT.

The sample holds one count of this clone. The genes are TRBV2 and TRBJ1-4, with D unclear. The V gene lost 6 bases and the J gene lost 2 bases, with 19 bases spanning the gap. The CDR3 loop spans 17 amino acids. Per germline, CDR1 SNHLY and CDR2 FYNNEI. The CDR3 DNA follows: TGTGCCAGCAGGGGATACAAGTACAGTGACACTAATGAAAAACTGTTTTTT. Translating gives CASRGYKYSDTNEKLFF.

On this clone: One end of the junction is discordant with germline, which a read error may explain. V gene TRBV5-1 combines with J gene TRBJ1-2, with 8 bases matching TRBD1. CDR1 and CDR2 from the germline V gene are SGHRS and YFSETQ. CDR3 length: 13 residues. The CDR3 region is CASRNTGGYGYTF. In DNA form, the CDR3 reads TGTGCCAGCAGGAATACAGGGGGCTATGGCTACACCTTC.

The genes are TRBV2 and TRBJ2-5; 7 bases match TRBD1. Trimming removed 7 bases from V and 5 bases from J; junction bases left unmatched: 7. Germline V gene lookup returns CDR1 SNHLY and CDR2 FYNNEI. The CDR3 covers 13 residues. The CDR3 coding sequence is TGTGCCAGCAATACAGGGGCATTGGAGACCCAGTACTTC. This translates into CASNTGALETQYF.

This clone was seen more than once but under ten times. The J gene is TRBJ1-1, the V gene TRBV2; D unresolved. V gave up 1 base and J gave up 11 bases, with 8 bases separating them. This CDR3 is built from 11 residues. Germline CDR1 reads SNHLY; CDR2 reads FYNNEI. In DNA form, the CDR3 reads TGTGCCAGCAGTGAAGAGGTGGGTGCTTTCTTT. Residues: CASSEEVGAFF.

The chain employs TRBV25-1 and TRBJ2-1; 12 nucleotides agree with TRBD2. CDR3 length equals 14 residues. CDR1 is MGHDK, CDR2 SYGVNS, per germline. The trim removed 2 bases at V and 10 bases at J, leaving 3 bases unmatched. CDR3 coding DNA: TGTGCCAGCAGTGAAAAAACTAGCGGGAGGGAGCAGTTCTTC. This translates into CASSEKTSGREQFF.

The V call is TRBV11-2, the J call TRBJ2-5; D is perhaps TRBD1 or TRBD2 (5 bases each). The CDR3 spans 14 residues. Germline CDR1 reads SGHAT; CDR2 reads FQNNGV. V shed 3 bases and J shed 2 bases, with 10 bases lying between them. CDR3 residues: CASSFSGRQETQYF. CDR3 coding DNA: TGTGCCAGCAGCTTCTCGGGACGGCAAGAGACCCAGTACTTC.

This CDR3 is CASSFLQETQYF. The CDR3 coding sequence is TGCGCCAGCAGCTTTCTCCAAGAGACCCAGTACTTC. This rearrangement joins TRBV5-1 to TRBJ2-5; D gene uncertain. Trimming pared 2 bases from V and 1 base from J, leaving 3 bases between. Germline values: CDR1 SGHRS, CDR2 YFSETQ. The CDR3 consists of 12 residues.

The V gene is TRBV19, the J gene TRBJ1-5; 10 positions match TRBD1. The J segment lost 7 bases and the V segment lost 5 bases, leaving 11 bases of the junction unmatched. The germline CDR1 and CDR2 sequences are LNHDA and SQIVND (reference sequence). The CDR3 contains 16 residues. CDR3 in amino acids: CASSSRTGGTGQPQHF. CDR3 DNA: TGTGCCAGTAGTTCACGGACAGGGGGGACAGGGCAGCCCCAGCATTTT.